The 18 T cell receptor beta chains below all came from one sample that was sequenced in a study of blood T cell repertoires in COVID-19 (dated by TCRdb to about 2020). Library prep was done by the immunoSEQ multiplex PCR assay. TCRdb's version of the immuneACCESS table is confined to in-frame rearrangements and falls short of the full clone set. An unresolved V gene accounts for under half of the shortfall where checked; the remainder is of unknown origin. The sample includes around 300,000 clones, with 85% to 90% observed a single time. Jointly, the top ten make up roughly 2.8% of the sample. Sequencing used peripheral blood. All receptors derive from a woman aged 25-40 years with COVID-19, enrolled during active disease.

The rearrangement uses TRBV5-1 and TRBJ1-5; unclear D gene. V was shortened by 4 bases and J by 3 bases, with 8 bases between the two germline ends. From germline, CDR1 is SGHRS and CDR2 YFSETQ. This CDR3 region has 13 residues. Written as DNA, the CDR3 is TGCGCCAGCAGCCACGGGTACAATCAGCCCCAGCATTTT. It specifies CASSHGYNQPQHF.

This clone was found a few times. The chain combines TRBV5-1 with TRBJ1-5; 8 nucleotides align to TRBD1. Trimming removed 4 bases from V and 6 bases from J; junction bases left unmatched: 9. Germline V lookup: CDR1 SGHRS, CDR2 YFSETQ. This CDR3 region has 15 residues. The CDR3 loop is CASSPGDRSGQPQHF. In DNA, the CDR3 is TGCGCCAGCAGCCCCGGGGACAGGTCTGGTCAGCCCCAGCATTTT.

The gene calls are TRBV6-5 and TRBJ1-1; D possibly corresponds to TRBD1 (6 bases). The germline V gene encodes CDR1 MNHEY and CDR2 SVGAGI. The CDR3 covers 12 residues. The V gene lost 6 bases and the J gene lost 5 bases, with 10 bases spanning the gap. CDR3 residues: CASRRGGTEAFF. The CDR3 nucleotides are TGTGCCAGCAGGCGAGGGGGAACTGAAGCTTTCTTT.

Details on this clone: A junction boundary mismatches the germline segment, possibly from a read error. This chain uses TRBV30 with TRBJ1-4; 7 nucleotides line up with TRBD1. This CDR3 is built from 13 residues. Germline CDR1 and CDR2: GTSNPN and SVGIG (reference sequence). The CDR3 DNA reads as TGTGCCCGGAGCACAGGGGTTAATGAAAAACTGTTTTTT. Translated, it gives CARSTGVNEKLFF.

The V call is TRBV30, the J call TRBJ1-3, with TRBD1 matching 9 bases. Germline V lookup: CDR1 GTSNPN, CDR2 SVGIG (reference sequence). The CDR3 is made up of 14 amino acids. The V segment lost 3 bases and the J segment 4 bases; nucleotides outside the gene matches: 4. In nucleotides, the CDR3 is TGTGCCTGGAGCGCCGGGACAGGGGGAAACACCATATATTTT. Residues: CAWSAGTGGNTIYF.

In DNA form, the CDR3 reads TGTGCCTGGAGTTTTGGGCAGGGGGTTGGGTATGGCTACACCTTC. Its protein product is CAWSFGQGVGYGYTF. The chain recombines TRBV30 with TRBJ1-2, with TRBD1 matching 7 bases. This CDR3 has 15 residues. CDR1 is GTSNPN, CDR2 SVGIG, per germline (reference sequence). Losses at the gene ends were 2 bases for V and 5 bases for J; bases not matched to a gene: 11.

V is TRBV19 and J is TRBJ1-1; 8 bases agree with TRBD1. The V gene end was trimmed by 5 bases and the J gene end by 1 base; junction bases not matched to a gene: 6. Germline CDR1 reads LNHDA; CDR2 reads SQIVND (reference sequence). CDR3 length equals 15 residues. The CDR3 is CASSWRDRKNTEAFF. CDR3 sequence (DNA): TGTGCCAGTAGTTGGAGGGACAGGAAGAACACTGAAGCTTTCTTT. The full variable domain, in which reference TRBV19 and TRBJ1-1 provide the parts outside the CDR3, is DGGITQSPKYLFRKEGQNVTLSCEQNLNHDAMYWYRQDPGQGLRLIYYSQIVNDFQKGDIAEGYSVSREKKESFPLTVTSAQKNPTAFYLCASSWRDRKNTEAFFGQGTRLTVV.

The V call is TRBV21-1, the J call TRBJ2-5; the table's D call of TRBD2 was not tested on the DNA. TRBV21-1 is reported as a pseudogene. This CDR3 contains 14 residues. CDR3 coding DNA: TGTGCCAGCAGCTCAAGGGAGGCCTGCGAGACCCAGTACTTC. This encodes CASSSREACETQYF.

The V call is TRBV5-1, the J call TRBJ1-1, with a possible D match to TRBD1 (5 bases). V shed 4 bases and J shed 0 bases, with 13 bases lying between them. The CDR3 totals 15 residues. Per germline, CDR1 SGHRS and CDR2 YFSETQ. The CDR3 sequence: CASSPQTGMNTEAFF. For the CDR3, the DNA is TGCGCCAGCAGCCCCCAAACAGGAATGAACACTGAAGCTTTCTTT.

This clone was seen just once. The chain links TRBV19 to TRBJ2-7; 10 bases match TRBD2. V gave up 5 bases and J gave up 3 bases; unmatched junction bases: 10. In germline, CDR1 is LNHDA, CDR2 SQIVND (reference sequence). This CDR3 region has 16 residues. For the CDR3, the DNA is TGTGCCAGTAGTGTCTCTAGCGGGAGTTCCTACTACGAGCAGTACTTC. It yields the protein CASSVSSGSSYYEQYF.

The chain links TRBV11-3 to TRBJ2-1; possibly TRBD2 for D (6 bases). The germline gives CDR1 SGHNT, CDR2 YENEEA. The CDR3 sequence is 16 residues long. V was clipped by 1 base and J by 3 bases, with 13 bases between them. The CDR3 protein is CASSLAPGLNYNEQFF. The CDR3 region has the DNA TGTGCCAGCAGCTTAGCACCGGGACTGAACTACAATGAGCAGTTCTTC.

CDR3 nucleotides: TGCAGCGTTGAATTAGGGCAGGGGGCAACTGAAGCTTTCTTT. Amino acids: CSVELGQGATEAFF. This rearrangement joins TRBV29-1 to TRBJ1-1, with 8 nucleotides matching TRBD1. V lost 2 bases and J lost 5; bases outside the gene matches: 7. There are 14 residues in the CDR3. CDR1 is SQVTM, CDR2 ANQGSEA, per germline. Combining the CDR3 with reference TRBV29-1 and TRBJ1-1 gives the whole variable domain SAVISQKPSRDICQRGTSLTIQCQVDSQVTMMFWYRQQPGQSLTLIATANQGSEATYESGFVIDKFPISRPNLTFSTLTVSNMSPEDSSIYLCSVELGQGATEAFFGQGTRLTVV.

This clone was counted between two and nine times. This rearrangement joins TRBV9 to TRBJ2-2; 11 bases match TRBD2. Germline V gene sequence: CDR1 SGDLS, CDR2 YYNGEE. With 2 bases clipped from V and 6 bases from J, the junction kept 6 bases outside the gene matches. This CDR3 spans 16 amino acids. For the CDR3, the DNA is TGTGCCAGCAGCGTGAGAACTAGCGGGAGAGCCGGGGAGCTGTTTTTT. As protein: CASSVRTSGRAGELFF.

The chain employs TRBV11-2 and TRBJ2-7, with 10 bases aligning to TRBD2. The CDR3 has 20 residues. Trimming at V came to 0 bases and at J to 4 bases, leaving 18 bases not matched to a gene. Germline CDR1 reads SGHAT; CDR2 reads FQNNGV. CDR3 nucleotide sequence: TGTGCCAGCAGCTTAGATCATCTCCTAGCGGGAGAACCGAATGCGTACGAGCAGTACTTC. This sequence encodes CASSLDHLLAGEPNAYEQYF.

The V call is TRBV3-1 (or the pseudogene TRBV3-2), the J call TRBJ2-2; the match to TRBD2 covers 11 bases. The V gene end was trimmed by 4 bases and the J gene end by 8 bases; junction bases not matched to a gene: 3. CDR3 length: 14 residues. The germline V gene encodes CDR1 LGHDT and CDR2 YNNKEL (reference sequence). CDR3 amino acids: CASSPRLAGGELFF. The CDR3 DNA reads as TGTGCCAGCAGCCCAAGACTAGCGGGAGGGGAGCTGTTTTTT.

The genes are TRBV19 and TRBJ2-2, with 7 bases that match TRBD2. Trimming cost V 3 bases and J 5 bases; bases outside gene matches: 3. Germline CDR1 reads LNHDA; CDR2 reads SQIVND (reference sequence). This CDR3 has 14 amino acids. The CDR3 coding sequence is TGTGCCAGTAGTATCCCCGGGGGGACCGGGGAGCTGTTTTTT. It is translated as CASSIPGGTGELFF.

This CDR3 reads CASAAVGEGYTF. CDR3 bases: TGTGCCAGCGCGGCAGTCGGAGAAGGCTACACCTTC. The chain uses TRBV27 and TRBJ1-2; D unresolved. This CDR3 comprises 12 residues. The germline V gene encodes CDR1 MNHEY and CDR2 SMNVEV (reference sequence). Trimming stripped 8 bases from V and 8 bases from J, with 15 bases between.

The rearrangement uses TRBV11-2 and TRBJ2-1, with D possibly TRBD1 on 6 matching bases. Germline assignment: CDR1 SGHAT and CDR2 FQNNGV. Trimming removed 1 base at V and 3 bases at J, with 19 bases between. This CDR3 has 18 residues. The CDR3: CASSLARQVLFFYNEQFF. In nucleotides, the CDR3 is TGTGCCAGCAGCTTAGCACGACAGGTCCTCTTCTTCTACAATGAGCAGTTCTTC.